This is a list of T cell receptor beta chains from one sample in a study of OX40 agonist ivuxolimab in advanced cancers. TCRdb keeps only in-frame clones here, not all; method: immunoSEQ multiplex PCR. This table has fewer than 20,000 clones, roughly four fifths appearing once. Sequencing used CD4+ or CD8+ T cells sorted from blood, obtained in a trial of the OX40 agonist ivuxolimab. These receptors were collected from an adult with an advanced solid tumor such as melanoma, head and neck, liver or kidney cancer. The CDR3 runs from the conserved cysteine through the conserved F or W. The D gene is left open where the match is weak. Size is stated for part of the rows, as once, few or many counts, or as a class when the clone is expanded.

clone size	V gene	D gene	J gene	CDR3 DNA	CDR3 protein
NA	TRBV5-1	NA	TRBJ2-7	TGCGCCAGCAGCTTAGGGGCGAGCTACGAGCAGTACTTC	CASSLGASYEQYF
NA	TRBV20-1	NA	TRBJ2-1	TGCAGTGCTAGGAACAATGAGCAGTTCTTC	CSARNNEQFF
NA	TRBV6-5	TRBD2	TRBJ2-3	TGTGCCAGCACCTTTAGCGGGTTAACCGAGAATACGCAGTATTTT	CASTFSGLTENTQYF
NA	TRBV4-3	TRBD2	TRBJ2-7	TGCGCCAGCAGCCAAGTAGTATTAGCGGGAGTCGAGCAGTACTTC	CASSQVVLAGVEQYF
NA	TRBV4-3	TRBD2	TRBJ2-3	TGCGCCAGCAGCCAACGGGTGGACGGTGGACTAGCGGGCCGGGGAGATACGCAGTATTTT	CASSQRVDGGLAGRGDTQYF
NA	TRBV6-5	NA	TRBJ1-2	TGTGCCAGCAGTTACTCAGGGGGAAATTATGGCTACACCTTC	CASSYSGGNYGYTF
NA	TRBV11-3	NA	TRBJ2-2	TGTGCCAGCAGCCAGCGCACCGGGGAGCTGTTTTTT	CASSQRTGELFF
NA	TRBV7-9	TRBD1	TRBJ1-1	TGTGCCAGCAGCCAGACCGGGACAGGCACTGAAGCTTTCTTT	CASSQTGTGTEAFF
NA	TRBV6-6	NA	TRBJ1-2	TGTGCCAGCAGTTATACCTTACAGGTTAACGACTATGGCTACACCTTC	CASSYTLQVNDYGYTF
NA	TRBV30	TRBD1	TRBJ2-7	TGTGCCTGGAGTCCGGGACAGGGGGCTTTCAACGAGCAGTACTTC	CAWSPGQGAFNEQYF
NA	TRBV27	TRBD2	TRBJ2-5	TGTGCCAGCAGTATTAGCGGGAGCCAGGAGACCCAGTACTTC	CASSISGSQETQYF
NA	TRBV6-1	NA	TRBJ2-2	TGTGCCAGCAGTGAAACGACGGGAGACACCGGGGAGCTGTTTTTT	CASSETTGDTGELFF
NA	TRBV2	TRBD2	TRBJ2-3	TGTGCCAGCAGTGTGGCTAGCGGGAGCACAGATACGCAGTATTTT	CASSVASGSTDTQYF
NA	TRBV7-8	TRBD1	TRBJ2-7	TGTGCCAGCAGTCTCGACAGGGGGCTCGGGTCCTACGAGCAGTACTTC	CASSLDRGLGSYEQYF
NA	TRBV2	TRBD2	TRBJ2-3	TGTGCCAGCAGTGAGGAGCGGGGGCACACAGATACGCAGTATTTT	CASSEERGHTDTQYF
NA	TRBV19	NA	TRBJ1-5	TGTGCCAGTAGCCAGGGGCATAGCAATCAGCCCCAGCATTTT	CASSQGHSNQPQHF
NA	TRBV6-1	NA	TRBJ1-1	TGTGCCAGCAGTGAATTTGGCCAAACGACCACTTTCATGAACACTGAAGCTTTCTTT	CASSEFGQTTTFMNTEAFF
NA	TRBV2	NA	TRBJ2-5	TGTGCCAGCCGGGGCTTTGTAGGTACCCAGTACTTC	CASRGFVGTQYF
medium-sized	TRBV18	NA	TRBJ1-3	TGTGCCAGCTCACCAGAGGAAGGGAGTCGGGGCTCTGGAAACACCATATATTTT	CASSPEEGSRGSGNTIYF
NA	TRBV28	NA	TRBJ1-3	TGTGCCAGCAGGCCCCCCCTAACAGGGTGGGGAAACACCATATATTTT	CASRPPLTGWGNTIYF
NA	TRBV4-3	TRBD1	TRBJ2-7	TGCGCCAGCAGCACTGGACAGGGGGGCGAGCAGTACTTC	CASSTGQGGEQYF
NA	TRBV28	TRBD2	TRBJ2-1	TGTGCCAGCAGTATAGAAGCGGGAGGGAACTACAATGAGCAGTTCTTC	CASSIEAGGNYNEQFF
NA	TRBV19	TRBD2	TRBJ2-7	TGTGCCAGTAGCACCACTAGCGGGAGCTCCTACGAGCAGTACTTC	CASSTTSGSSYEQYF
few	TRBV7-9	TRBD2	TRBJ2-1	TGTGCCAGCAGCCCCAGAACTAGCGGGAGTGAGAATGAGCAGTTCTTC	CASSPRTSGSENEQFF
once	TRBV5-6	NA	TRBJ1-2	TGTGCCAGCAGCTTGGGGCAGAACTATGGCTACACCTTC	CASSLGQNYGYTF
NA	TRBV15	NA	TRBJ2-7	TGTGCCACCAGCAGCGGGGGCGCCGCTTACGAGCAGTACTTC	CATSSGGAAYEQYF
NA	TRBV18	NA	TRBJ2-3	TGTGCCAGCTCTAGGGACGTTAGCACAGATACGCAGTATTTT	CASSRDVSTDTQYF